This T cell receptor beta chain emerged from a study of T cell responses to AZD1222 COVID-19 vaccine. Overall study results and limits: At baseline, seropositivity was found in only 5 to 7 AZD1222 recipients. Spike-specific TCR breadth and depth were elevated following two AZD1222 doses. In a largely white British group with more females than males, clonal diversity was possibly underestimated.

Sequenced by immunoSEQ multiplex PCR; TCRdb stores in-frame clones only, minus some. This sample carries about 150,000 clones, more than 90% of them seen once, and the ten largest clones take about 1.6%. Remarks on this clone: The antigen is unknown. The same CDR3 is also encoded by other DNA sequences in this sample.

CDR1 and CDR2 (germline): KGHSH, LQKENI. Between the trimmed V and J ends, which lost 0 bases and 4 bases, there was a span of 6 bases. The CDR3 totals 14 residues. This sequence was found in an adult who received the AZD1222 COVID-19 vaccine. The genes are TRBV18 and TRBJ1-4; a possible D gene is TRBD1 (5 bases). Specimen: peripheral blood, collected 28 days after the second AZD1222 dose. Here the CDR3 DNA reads TGTGCCAGCTCACCACCGGGACTTAATGAAAAACTGTTTTTT. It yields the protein CASSPPGLNEKLFF.